This T cell receptor beta chain was observed in a study of CD8+CD57+ T cells in acquired aplastic anemia. As for the study in general: Mean yield of DNA from sorted CD4+ and CD8+ cells was 3 to 3.5 ug.

TCR beta VDJ and CDR3 profiling used genomic DNA as template. MiXCR, run by TCRdb on the reads, gives a single entry per CDR3 protein. The table includes 130,000 or so distinct CDR3 sequences, 50% to 60% detected once. Patients who underwent sequencing had shown CD8+CD57+ cell expansion by flow cytometry. Severe acquired aplastic anemia affected all patients. Therapy had not been given to patients before blood sampling. Trimming stripped 2 bases from V and 4 bases from J, with 5 bases between. CDR1 is SGHVS and CDR2 is FNYEAQ in the germline V gene. The CDR3 runs to 12 residues. Of note for this clonotype: Its cognate antigen is unknown.

Study conclusions and caveats: Shared by patients and controls, just under 30 CD8+ CDR3s were abundant in patients.

The chain carries TRBV7-6 and TRBJ1-2; D is undetermined. This receptor was obtained from a human donor with aplastic anemia. Sequencing input: sorted CD4+, CD8+, or CD8+CD57+ T cells (not recorded which) from PBMCs. CDR3 region: CASSLPGYGYTF. For the CDR3, the DNA is TGTGCCAGCAGCTTACCAGGCTATGGCTACACCTTC.